These 7 T cell receptor beta chains share one sample of origin, sequenced in a study of T cell responses to AZD1222 COVID-19 vaccine. Only in-frame clones appear in the TCRdb table, and some are missing; sequencing was by immunoSEQ multiplex PCR. This table holds 150,000 to 180,000 clones, more than 90% found once. The sequencing used peripheral blood, collected on day 0 of AZD1222 vaccination. These receptors were taken from an adult in good health.

The rearrangement uses TRBV9 and TRBJ2-6, with TRBD1 matching over 9 bases. Germline CDR1 reads SGDLS; CDR2 reads YYNGEE. The V segment lost 4 bases and the J segment 2 bases; nucleotides outside the gene matches: 10. The CDR3 sequence is 18 residues long. Here the CDR3 DNA reads TGTGCCAGCAGCAAATTCCCCGGGACAGGGACTGGGGCCAACGTCCTGACTTTC. Translation gives CASSKFPGTGTGANVLTF.

The gene calls are TRBV27 and TRBJ1-5; D gene ambiguous. Trimming cost V 5 bases and J 5 bases, with 13 bases left between them. The CDR3 spans 14 residues. Germline values: CDR1 MNHEY, CDR2 SMNVEV (reference sequence). The CDR3 DNA is TGTGCCAGCAGTGTACGGTCTGGGTATCAGCCCCAGCATTTT. Amino acids: CASSVRSGYQPQHF.

This chain links TRBV24-1 with TRBJ1-2, with TRBD1 identical over 7 bases. CDR3 size: 17 residues. CDR1 is KGHDR and CDR2 is SFDVKD in the germline V gene. The ends lost 3 bases at V and 1 base at J; junction bases unmatched: 10. The CDR3 spells CATSDAPPGGNNYGYTF. The CDR3 bases are TGTGCCACCAGTGATGCCCCCCCAGGGGGGAATAACTATGGCTACACCTTC.

This clone was recorded once. For the CDR3, the DNA is TGTGCCAGCAGCTCGGGGGTTTCCTCTGGAAACACCATATATTTT. This sequence encodes CASSSGVSSGNTIYF. The rearrangement links TRBV28 to TRBJ1-3, with a tentative D call TRBD1 (5 bases). V was pared by 6 bases and J by 0 bases, with 12 bases between. Germline V lookup: CDR1 MDHEN, CDR2 SYDVKM. CDR3 length: 15 residues.

This clone has only one observation. The chain combines TRBV11-2 with TRBJ1-1; D gene unclear. V was shortened by 1 base and J by 7 bases, with 7 bases between the two germline ends. This CDR3 is built from 12 residues. Germline loops: CDR1 SGHAT, CDR2 FQNNGV. The CDR3 DNA reads as TGTGCCAGCAGCTTAGTGGGTGGTGAAGCTTTCTTT. Its translation is CASSLVGGEAFF.

The chain joins TRBV6-2 or TRBV6-3 to TRBJ1-1; D ambiguous. V was trimmed by 0 bases and J by 3 bases, leaving 8 bases between them. Per germline, CDR1 MNHEY and CDR2 SVGEGT. This CDR3 has 14 residues. CDR3 in DNA: TGTGCCAGCAGTTACTCGAAGTCCGACACTGAAGCTTTCTTT. Amino acids: CASSYSKSDTEAFF.

The V call is TRBV6-2 or TRBV6-3, the J call TRBJ2-1; D gene ambiguous. Trimming took 4 bases from V and 3 from J, leaving 10 bases between them. This CDR3 has 14 residues. Germline CDR1 MNHEY, CDR2 SVGEGT. The CDR3 here is CASSFQTLYNEQFF. The CDR3 DNA sequence: TGTGCCAGCAGTTTCCAGACTCTCTACAATGAGCAGTTCTTC.